This TCR beta chain was retrieved from a study of untreated major depressive disorder. CDR1 is SQVTM and CDR2 is ANQGSEA in the germline V gene. V was cut by 6 bases and J by 4 bases, with 15 bases left in between. The CDR3 is made up of 13 amino acids. Some clones are missing from TCRdb's copy, which holds only in-frame ones; the method was immunoSEQ multiplex PCR. The repertoire consists of just over 20,000 clones, with more than 75% occurring once and the leading ten covering approximately 5.1%. The origin of this receptor is a woman in her 30s in good health. This chain joins TRBV29-1 and TRBJ1-1; the D is unclear. The sequencing sample was made of CD4+ T cells from PBMCs. Written as DNA, the CDR3 is TGCAGCGTCTATATTTGGGGAGGCACTGAAGCTTTCTTT. This codes for CSVYIWGGTEAFF. Drawing the rest from reference TRBV29-1 and TRBJ1-1, the complete variable domain is SAVISQKPSRDICQRGTSLTIQCQVDSQVTMMFWYRQQPGQSLTLIATANQGSEATYESGFVIDKFPISRPNLTFSTLTVSNMSPEDSSIYLCSVYIWGGTEAFFGQGTRLTVV.